These T cell receptor beta chains were read from a single sample in a study of T cells in localized non-small cell lung cancer. Some clones are missing from TCRdb's copy, which holds only in-frame ones; the method was immunoSEQ multiplex PCR. The data show about 70,000 clones, roughly nine tenths seen once. The sequencing used peripheral blood, collected before any cancer treatment. The receptors stem from a male donor older than 55 with stage III squamous cell lung carcinoma. Each CDR3 is given with its conserved first and last residue. Each record gives: V gene, D gene, clone size, J gene, CDR3 protein, CDR3 DNA. A D gene is named only where the DNA matches it firmly. Only part of the rows carry a size: once, few, many, or a class if the clone is expanded.

>TRBV5-1|NA|NA|TRBJ2-3
CASSFDRPPTDTQYF
TGCGCCAGCAGCTTCGACAGGCCCCCCACAGATACGCAGTATTTT
>TRBV23-1|NA|NA|TRBJ2-2
CASSQSKAGELFF
TGCGCCAGCAGTCAATCGAAGGCCGGGGAGCTGTTTTTT
>TRBV18|NA|NA|TRBJ2-5
CASSPSSRGQETQYF
TGTGCCAGCTCACCAAGTTCCAGGGGCCAAGAGACCCAGTACTTC
>TRBV28|TRBD1|few|TRBJ1-1
CATTRTGEAFF
TGTGCCACCACGAGGACAGGGGAAGCTTTCTTT
>TRBV20-1|NA|NA|TRBJ1-4
CSAGVGEKLFF
TGCAGTGCTGGGGTGGGTGAAAAACTGTTTTTT
>TRBV5-1|TRBD1|NA|TRBJ2-5
CASSLGPGQGQETQYF
TGCGCCAGCAGCTTGGGGCCCGGACAGGGACAAGAGACCCAGTACTTC
>TRBV6-1|NA|NA|TRBJ2-5
CASSETGLTYF
TGTGCCAGCAGTGAAACAGGGTTAACGTACTTC
>TRBV5-6|NA|NA|TRBJ2-5
CASSGDPEETQYF
TGTGCCAGCAGCGGGGATCCCGAAGAGACCCAGTACTTC
>TRBV25-1|TRBD1|once|TRBJ1-2
CASTDRERGGYTF
TGTGCCAGCACTGACAGGGAGCGAGGTGGCTACACCTTC
>TRBV25-1|TRBD1|NA|TRBJ2-7
CASSDHGQGGEQYF
TGTGCCAGCAGTGATCACGGACAGGGCGGCGAGCAGTACTTC
>TRBV4-1|NA|once|TRBJ1-4
CASSQFGGAGGGKLFF
TGCGCCAGCAGCCAATTCGGGGGCGCCGGGGGTGGAAAACTGTTTTTT
>TRBV6-1|TRBD1|NA|TRBJ1-4
CASGTGGKSEKLFF
TGTGCCAGCGGAACAGGGGGCAAAAGTGAAAAACTGTTTTTT
>TRBV10-3|TRBD2|NA|TRBJ2-1
CAIGAGDSNNEQFF
TGTGCCATAGGGGCGGGGGACTCAAACAATGAGCAGTTCTTC
>TRBV7-2|NA|NA|TRBJ2-3
CASSPPRDTQYF
TGTGCCAGCAGCCCCCCCCGGGATACGCAGTATTTT
>TRBV5-4|NA|once|TRBJ2-5
CASSFQETQYF
TGTGCCAGCAGCTTCCAAGAGACCCAGTACTTC
>TRBV7-2|NA|NA|TRBJ2-7
CASSAGSQPYEQYF
TGTGCCAGCAGCGCCGGGAGCCAGCCCTACGAGCAGTACTTC
>TRBV25-1|NA|few|TRBJ1-6
CASSDPGQGSPLHF
TGTGCCAGCAGTGATCCCGGGCAGGGATCACCCCTCCACTTT
>TRBV7-2|NA|NA|TRBJ2-7
CASSFKGGGLEQYF
TGTGCCAGCAGCTTCAAGGGGGGTGGGCTCGAGCAGTACTTC
>TRBV19|NA|NA|TRBJ1-5
CASDPQDGISNQPQHF
TGTGCCTCGGATCCTCAGGACGGGATTAGCAATCAGCCCCAGCATTTT